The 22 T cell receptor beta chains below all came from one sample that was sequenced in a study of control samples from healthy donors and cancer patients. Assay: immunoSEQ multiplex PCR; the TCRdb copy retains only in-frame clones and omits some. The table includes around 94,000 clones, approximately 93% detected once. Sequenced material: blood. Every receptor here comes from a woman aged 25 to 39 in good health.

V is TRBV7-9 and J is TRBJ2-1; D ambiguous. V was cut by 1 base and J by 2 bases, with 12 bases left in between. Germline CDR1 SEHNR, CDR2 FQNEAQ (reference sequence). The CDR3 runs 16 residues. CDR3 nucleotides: TGTGCCAGCAGCTTAGAGGGTAGTCTTCCCTACAATGAGCAGTTCTTC. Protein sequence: CASSLEGSLPYNEQFF.

Here the CDR3 DNA reads TGTGCCAGCAGCCGAGGGGATTTCAACTATGGCTACACCTTC. Translating gives CASSRGDFNYGYTF. The rearrangement joins TRBV7-8 to TRBJ1-2, with D tentatively TRBD1 (5 bases). Germline V gives CDR1 SGHVS, CDR2 FQNEAQ. The length of the CDR3 is 14 residues. The V end was cut by 5 bases, the J end by 2 bases, with 12 bases between.

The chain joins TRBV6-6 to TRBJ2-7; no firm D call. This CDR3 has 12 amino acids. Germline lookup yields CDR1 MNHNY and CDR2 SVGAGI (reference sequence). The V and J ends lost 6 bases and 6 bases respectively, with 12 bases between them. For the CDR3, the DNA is TGTGCCAGCAGCTACACTAAGGCCGAGCAGTACTTC. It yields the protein CASSYTKAEQYF.

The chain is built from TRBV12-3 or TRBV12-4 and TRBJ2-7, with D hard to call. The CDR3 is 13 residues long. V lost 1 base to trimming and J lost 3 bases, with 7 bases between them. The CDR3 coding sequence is TGTGCCAGCAGTTTAGAGGCAGACTACGAGCAGTACTTC. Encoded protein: CASSLEADYEQYF.

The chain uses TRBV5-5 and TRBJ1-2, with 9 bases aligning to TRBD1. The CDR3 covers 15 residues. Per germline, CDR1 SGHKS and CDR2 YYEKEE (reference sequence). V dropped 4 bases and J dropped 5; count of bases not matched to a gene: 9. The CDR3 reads CASSTDRGIWYGYTF. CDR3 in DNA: TGTGCCAGCAGCACTGACAGGGGGATATGGTATGGCTACACCTTC.

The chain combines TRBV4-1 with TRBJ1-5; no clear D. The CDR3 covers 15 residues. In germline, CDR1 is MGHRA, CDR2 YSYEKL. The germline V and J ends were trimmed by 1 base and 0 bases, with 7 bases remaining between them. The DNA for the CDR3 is TGCGCCAGCAGCCAAGGACACTATAGCAATCAGCCCCAGCATTTT. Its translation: CASSQGHYSNQPQHF.

CDR3 nucleotides: TGTGCCAGCAGCTACGGCACCGCGGGGCTGCTCGGCTACACCTTC. Residues: CASSYGTAGLLGYTF. V is TRBV5-6 and J is TRBJ1-2; weak D call: TRBD1 (5 bases). Germline CDR1 is SGHDT and CDR2 is YYEEEE. This CDR3 region has 15 residues. Trimming shortened V by 3 bases and J by 8 bases, and 20 bases separated the two germline ends.

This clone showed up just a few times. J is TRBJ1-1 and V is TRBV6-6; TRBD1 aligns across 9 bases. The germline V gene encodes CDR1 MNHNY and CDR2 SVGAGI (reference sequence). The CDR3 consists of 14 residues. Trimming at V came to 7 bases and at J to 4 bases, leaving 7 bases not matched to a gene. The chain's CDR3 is CASIPGQGLTEAFF. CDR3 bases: TGTGCCAGCATCCCGGGACAGGGTCTCACTGAAGCTTTCTTT.

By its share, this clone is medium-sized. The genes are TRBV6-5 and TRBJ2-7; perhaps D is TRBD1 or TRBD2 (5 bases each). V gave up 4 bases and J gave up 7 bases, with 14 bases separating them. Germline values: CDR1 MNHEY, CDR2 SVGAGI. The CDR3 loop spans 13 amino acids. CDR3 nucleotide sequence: TGTGCCAGCAGTTCAGGGCTGCGAGGGGAGCAGTACTTC. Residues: CASSSGLRGEQYF.

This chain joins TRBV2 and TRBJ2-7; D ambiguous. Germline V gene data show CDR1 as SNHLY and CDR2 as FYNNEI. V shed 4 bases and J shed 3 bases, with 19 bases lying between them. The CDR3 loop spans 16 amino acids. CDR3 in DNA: TGTGCCAGCAGTGGGCAATCACAGCCGGCGGTCTACGAGCAGTACTTC. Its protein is CASSGQSQPAVYEQYF.

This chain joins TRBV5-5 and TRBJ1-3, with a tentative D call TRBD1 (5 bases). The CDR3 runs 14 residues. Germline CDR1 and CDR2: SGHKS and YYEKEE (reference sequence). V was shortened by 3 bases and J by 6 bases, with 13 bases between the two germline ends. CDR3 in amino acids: CASSSPGLKNTIYF. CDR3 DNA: TGTGCCAGCAGCTCACCGGGACTGAAAAACACCATATATTTT. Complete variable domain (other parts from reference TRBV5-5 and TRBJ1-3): DAGVTQSPTHLIKTRGQQVTLRCSPISGHKSVSWYQQVLGQGPQFIFQYYEKEERGRGNFPDRFSARQFPNYSSELNVNALLLGDSALYLCASSSPGLKNTIYFGEGSWLTVV.

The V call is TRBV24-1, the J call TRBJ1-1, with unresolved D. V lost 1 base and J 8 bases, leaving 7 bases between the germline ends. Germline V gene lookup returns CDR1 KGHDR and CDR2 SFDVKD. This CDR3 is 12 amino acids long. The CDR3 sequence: CATSDFGKEAFF. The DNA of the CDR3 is TGTGCCACCAGTGATTTTGGGAAGGAAGCTTTCTTT.

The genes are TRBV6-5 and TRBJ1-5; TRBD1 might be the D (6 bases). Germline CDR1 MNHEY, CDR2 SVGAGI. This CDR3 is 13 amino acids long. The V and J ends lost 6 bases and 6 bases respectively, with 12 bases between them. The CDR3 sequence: CASRTGDIQPQHF. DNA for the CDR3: TGTGCCAGCAGGACGGGGGACATTCAGCCCCAGCATTTT.

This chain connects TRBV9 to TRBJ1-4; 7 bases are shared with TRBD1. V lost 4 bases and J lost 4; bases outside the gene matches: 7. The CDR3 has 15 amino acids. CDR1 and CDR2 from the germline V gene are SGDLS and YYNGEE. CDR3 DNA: TGTGCCAGCAGCTTCAGGGGGAGTAGTAATGAAAAACTGTTTTTT. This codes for CASSFRGSSNEKLFF. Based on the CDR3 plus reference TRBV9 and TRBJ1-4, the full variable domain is DSGVTQTPKHLITATGQRVTLRCSPRSGDLSVYWYQQSLDQGLQFLIQYYNGEERAKGNILERFSAQQFPDLHSELNLSSLELGDSALYFCASSFRGSSNEKLFFGSGTQLSVL.

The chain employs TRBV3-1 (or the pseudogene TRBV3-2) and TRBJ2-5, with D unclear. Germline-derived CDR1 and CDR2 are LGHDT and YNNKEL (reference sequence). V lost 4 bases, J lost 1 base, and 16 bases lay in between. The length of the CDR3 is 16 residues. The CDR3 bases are TGTGCCAGCAGCCGCCTCCGGCGCACCCCCCAAGAGACCCAGTACTTC. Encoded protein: CASSRLRRTPQETQYF.

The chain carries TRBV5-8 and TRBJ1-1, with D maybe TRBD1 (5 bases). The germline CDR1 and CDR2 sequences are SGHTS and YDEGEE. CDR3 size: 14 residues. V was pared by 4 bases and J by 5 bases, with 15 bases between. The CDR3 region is CASSRRDPVTEAFF. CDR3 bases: TGTGCCAGCAGCCGACGGGACCCGGTTACTGAAGCTTTCTTT.

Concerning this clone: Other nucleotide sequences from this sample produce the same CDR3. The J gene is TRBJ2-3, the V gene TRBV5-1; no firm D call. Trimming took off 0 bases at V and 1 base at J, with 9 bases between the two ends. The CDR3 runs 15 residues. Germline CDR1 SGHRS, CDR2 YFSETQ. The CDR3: CASSLEGQGTDTQYF. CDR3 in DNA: TGCGCCAGCAGCTTGGAGGGCCAGGGCACAGATACGCAGTATTTT.

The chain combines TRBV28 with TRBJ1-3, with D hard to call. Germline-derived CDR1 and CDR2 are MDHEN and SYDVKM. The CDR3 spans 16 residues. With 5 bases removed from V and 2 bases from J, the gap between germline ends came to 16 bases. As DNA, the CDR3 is TGTGCCAGCAGTACCCCCCACGCAGAGACTGGAAACACCATATATTTT. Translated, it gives CASSTPHAETGNTIYF.

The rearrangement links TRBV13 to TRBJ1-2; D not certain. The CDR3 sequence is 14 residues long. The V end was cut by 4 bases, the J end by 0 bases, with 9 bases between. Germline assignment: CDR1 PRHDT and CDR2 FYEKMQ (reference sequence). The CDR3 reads CASSSETTNYGYTF. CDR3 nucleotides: TGTGCCAGCAGCTCGGAGACAACTAACTATGGCTACACCTTC.

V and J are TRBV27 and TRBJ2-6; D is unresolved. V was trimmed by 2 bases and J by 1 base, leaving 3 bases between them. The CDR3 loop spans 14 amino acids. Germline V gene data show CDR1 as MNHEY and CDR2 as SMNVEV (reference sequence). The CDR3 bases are TGTGCCAGCAGTTTAGGGTCTGGGGCCAACGTCCTGACTTTC. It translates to CASSLGSGANVLTF.

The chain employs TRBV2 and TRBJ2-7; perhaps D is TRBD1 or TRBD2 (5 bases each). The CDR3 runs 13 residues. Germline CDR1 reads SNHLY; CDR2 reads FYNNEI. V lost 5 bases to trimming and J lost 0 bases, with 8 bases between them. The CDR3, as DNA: TGTGCCAGCAGTAGGGACGGCTCCTACGAGCAGTACTTC. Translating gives CASSRDGSYEQYF. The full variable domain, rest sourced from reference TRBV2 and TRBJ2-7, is EPEVTQTPSHQVTQMGQEVILRCVPISNHLYFYWYRQILGQKVEFLVSFYNNEISEKSEIFDDQFSVERPDGSNFTLKIRSTKLEDSAMYFCASSRDGSYEQYFGPGTRLTVT.

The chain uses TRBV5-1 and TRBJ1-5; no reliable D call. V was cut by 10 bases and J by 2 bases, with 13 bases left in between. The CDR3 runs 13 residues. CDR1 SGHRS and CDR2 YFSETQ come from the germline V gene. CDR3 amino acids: CARPGRGNQPQHF. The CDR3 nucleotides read TGCGCCCGCCCTGGACGGGGCAATCAGCCCCAGCATTTT.